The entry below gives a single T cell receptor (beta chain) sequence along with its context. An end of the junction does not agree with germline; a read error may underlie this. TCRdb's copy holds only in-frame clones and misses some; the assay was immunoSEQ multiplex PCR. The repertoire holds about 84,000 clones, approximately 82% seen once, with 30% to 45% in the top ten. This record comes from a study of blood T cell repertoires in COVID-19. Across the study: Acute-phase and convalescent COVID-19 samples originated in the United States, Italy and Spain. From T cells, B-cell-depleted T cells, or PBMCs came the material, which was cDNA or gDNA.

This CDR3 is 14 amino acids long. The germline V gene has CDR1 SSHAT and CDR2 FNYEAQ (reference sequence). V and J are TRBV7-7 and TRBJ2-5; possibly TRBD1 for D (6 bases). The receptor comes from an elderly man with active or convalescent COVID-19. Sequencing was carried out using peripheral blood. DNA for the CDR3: TGTGCTAGCAGCCTTTTCTGGGGGCAGGAGACCCAGTACTTC. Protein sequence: CASSLFWGQETQYF.